This TCR beta chain originates from a study of human T cells and chemical hapten exposure. The starting material, unfractionated whole blood, was used for total RNA extraction. For the library, individual cDNA molecules each received unique molecular identifiers. One entry per CDR3 protein results from TCRdb running MiXCR on the 5' RACE reads. In the table there are approximately 110,000 distinct CDR3 sequences, 15% to 20% of which are singletons. Trimming cost V 4 bases and J 3 bases, with 15 bases left between them. In germline, CDR1 is LGHNA, CDR2 YNFKEQ. The length of the CDR3 is 15 residues. The chain carries TRBV4-2 and TRBJ1-1; the D gene is possibly TRBD1 (6 bases). This clonotype originated in a human donor in good health. In DNA form, the CDR3 reads TGTGCCAGCAGCCCAGATGCGAGACAGGACACTGAAGCTTTCTTT. This sequence encodes CASSPDARQDTEAFF.